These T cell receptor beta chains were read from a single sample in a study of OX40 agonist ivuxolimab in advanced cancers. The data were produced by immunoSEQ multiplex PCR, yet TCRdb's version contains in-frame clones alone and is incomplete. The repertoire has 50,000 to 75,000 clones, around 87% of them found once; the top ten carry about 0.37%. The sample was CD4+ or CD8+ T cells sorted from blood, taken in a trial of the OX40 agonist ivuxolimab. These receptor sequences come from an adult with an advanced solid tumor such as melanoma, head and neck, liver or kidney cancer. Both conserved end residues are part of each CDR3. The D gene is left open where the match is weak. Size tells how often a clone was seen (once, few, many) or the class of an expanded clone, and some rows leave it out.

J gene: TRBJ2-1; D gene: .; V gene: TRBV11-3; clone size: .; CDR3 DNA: TGTGCCAGCAGCCGCGACAGTAGCTCCTACAATGAGCAGTTCTTC; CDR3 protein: CASSRDSSSYNEQFF
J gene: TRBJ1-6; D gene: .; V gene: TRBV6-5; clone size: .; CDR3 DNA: TGTGCCAGCACTCGCCAGGTTAATTCACCCCTCCACTTT; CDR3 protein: CASTRQVNSPLHF
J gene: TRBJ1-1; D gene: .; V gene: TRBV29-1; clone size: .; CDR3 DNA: TGCAGCGTAGCTCTACAGGGCGCGGGGACTGAAGCTTTCTTT; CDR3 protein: CSVALQGAGTEAFF
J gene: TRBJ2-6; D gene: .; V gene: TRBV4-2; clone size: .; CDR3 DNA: TGTGCCAGCAGCCAAGATTCAGGGGCGGGTGGGGCCAACGTCCTGACTTTC; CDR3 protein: CASSQDSGAGGANVLTF
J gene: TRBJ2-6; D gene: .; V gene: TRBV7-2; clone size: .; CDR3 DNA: TGTGCCAGCAGCTTTGGAAGGGTTCCTGGGGCCAACGTCCTGACTTTC; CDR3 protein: CASSFGRVPGANVLTF
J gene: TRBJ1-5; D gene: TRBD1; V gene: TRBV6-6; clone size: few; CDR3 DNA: TGTGCCAGCAGTTACTCGACAGGGAAACAGCCCCAGCATTTT; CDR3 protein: CASSYSTGKQPQHF
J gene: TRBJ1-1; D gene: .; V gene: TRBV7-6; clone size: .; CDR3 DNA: TGTGCCAGCAGCTTGGGGCAGGGTCGCACTGAAGCTTTCTTT; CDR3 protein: CASSLGQGRTEAFF
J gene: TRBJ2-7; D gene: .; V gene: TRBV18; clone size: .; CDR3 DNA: TGTGCCAGCTCACCCGGACAAAACTACGAGCAGTACTTC; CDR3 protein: CASSPGQNYEQYF
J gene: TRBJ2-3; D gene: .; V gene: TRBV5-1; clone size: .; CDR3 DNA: TGCGCCAGCAGCCAACCCCAAACAGGGTCCCCAGATACGCAGTATTTT; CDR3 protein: CASSQPQTGSPDTQYF
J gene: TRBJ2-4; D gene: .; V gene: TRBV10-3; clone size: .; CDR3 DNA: TGTGCCATCGGGTCCCCGGACACAGCCAAAAACATTCAGTACTTC; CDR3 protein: CAIGSPDTAKNIQYF
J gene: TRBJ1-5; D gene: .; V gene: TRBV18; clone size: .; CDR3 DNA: TGTGCCAGCTCTCTAGCAACTAGCAATCAGCCCCAGCATTTT; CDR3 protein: CASSLATSNQPQHF
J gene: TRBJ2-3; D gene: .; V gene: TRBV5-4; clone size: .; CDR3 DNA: TGTGCCAGCAGCTCCCTGTCCTTGGAGGCAGATACGCAGTATTTT; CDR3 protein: CASSSLSLEADTQYF
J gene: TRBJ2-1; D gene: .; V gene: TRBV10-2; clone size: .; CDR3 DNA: TGCGCCAGCAGTGTAATGGGCTACAATGAGCAGTTCTTC; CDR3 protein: CASSVMGYNEQFF
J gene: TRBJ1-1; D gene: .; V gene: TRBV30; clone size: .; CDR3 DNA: TGTGCCTGGGTACAACCGAACACTGAAGCTTTCTTT; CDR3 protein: CAWVQPNTEAFF
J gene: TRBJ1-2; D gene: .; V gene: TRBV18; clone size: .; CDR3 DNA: TGTGCCAGCTCACCACCGGGAGTAGAGGGCTATGGCTACACCTTC; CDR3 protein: CASSPPGVEGYGYTF
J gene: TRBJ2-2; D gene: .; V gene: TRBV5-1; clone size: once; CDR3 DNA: TGCGCCAGCAGCTTGCTGCCGAACACCGGGGAGCTGTTTTTT; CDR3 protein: CASSLLPNTGELFF
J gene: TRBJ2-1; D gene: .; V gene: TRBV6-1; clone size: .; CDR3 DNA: TGTGCCAGCAGTGGGGCAGGTGGATCGAATGAGCAGTTCTTC; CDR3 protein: CASSGAGGSNEQFF
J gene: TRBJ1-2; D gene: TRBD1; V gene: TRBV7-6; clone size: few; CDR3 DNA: TGTGCCAGCAGCCCAAACCAAGGGCAGGGGGGCTATGGCTACACCTTC; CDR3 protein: CASSPNQGQGGYGYTF
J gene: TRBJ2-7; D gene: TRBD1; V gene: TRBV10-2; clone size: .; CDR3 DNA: TGCGCCAGCAGTGGGGGGGACAGGTCGGGAGAGCAGTACTTC; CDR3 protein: CASSGGDRSGEQYF
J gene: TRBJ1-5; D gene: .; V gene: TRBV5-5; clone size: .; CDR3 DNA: TGTGCCAGCAGCTTTGGGGTAGTACGTCAGCCCCAGCATTTT; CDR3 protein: CASSFGVVRQPQHF
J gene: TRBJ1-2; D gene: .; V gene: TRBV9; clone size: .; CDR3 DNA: TGTGCCAGCAGCGTAGAGGGGGAGGGGCCTGGCTACACCTTC; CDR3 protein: CASSVEGEGPGYTF